This entry lists 21 T cell receptor beta chains sequenced from one sample in a study of cytomegalovirus exposure and HLA in healthy donors. PCR used 60 Vbeta primers and 13 Jbeta primers. TCRdb's table, derived via immunoSEQ multiplex PCR, lists solely in-frame clones and lacks some. Here the sample spans some 100,000 clones, roughly 70% being singletons. Sample: PBMCs. The receptors shown here come from a woman aged 50 to 60 in good health and CMV-seropositive.

The chain employs TRBV5-1 and TRBJ1-1, with D unclear. V lost 4 bases, J lost 6 bases, and 13 bases lay in between. This CDR3 is 13 amino acids long. Germline V gene lookup returns CDR1 SGHRS and CDR2 YFSETQ. The CDR3 nucleotides are TGCGCCAGCAGCCCCAGGACTGGGGCTGAAGCTTTCTTT. This codes for CASSPRTGAEAFF. The entire variable domain, with the rest obtained from reference TRBV5-1 and TRBJ1-1, is as follows: KAGVTQTPRYLIKTRGQQVTLSCSPISGHRSVSWYQQTPGQGLQFLFEYFSETQRNKGNFPGRFSGRQFSNSRSEMNVSTLELGDSALYLCASSPRTGAEAFFGQGTRLTVV.

The chain employs TRBV5-1 and TRBJ1-1, with 10 nucleotides matching TRBD1. Germline lookup yields CDR1 SGHRS and CDR2 YFSETQ. CDR3 length: 14 residues. The V gene end was trimmed by 3 bases and the J gene end by 4 bases; junction bases not matched to a gene: 3. This CDR3 reads CASSWGTGATEAFF. CDR3 nucleotide sequence: TGCGCCAGCAGCTGGGGGACAGGGGCCACTGAAGCTTTCTTT.

This clone was picked up a small number of times. This sequence joins TRBV7-3 and TRBJ2-3; D not certain. Trimming took off 2 bases at V and 5 bases at J, with 8 bases between the two ends. CDR3 length: 13 residues. Germline V gives CDR1 SGHTA, CDR2 FQGTGA. The CDR3 region is CASSLSTGDTQYF. In DNA form, the CDR3 reads TGTGCCAGCAGCTTATCTACGGGAGATACGCAGTATTTT.

The chain combines TRBV5-5 with TRBJ2-7; 10 nucleotides match TRBD2. CDR1 is SGHKS and CDR2 is YYEKEE in the germline V gene (reference sequence). Trimming cost V 2 bases and J 6 bases; bases outside gene matches: 8. The CDR3 is 15 residues long. Here the CDR3 reads CASSFSLAGEGEQYF. The CDR3, as DNA: TGTGCCAGCAGCTTCTCGCTAGCGGGAGAAGGCGAGCAGTACTTC.

The table lists this clone with a count of one. The J gene is TRBJ2-3, the V gene TRBV5-8; 7 positions agree with TRBD2. From germline, CDR1 is SGHTS and CDR2 YDEGEE. V dropped 3 bases and J dropped 2; count of bases not matched to a gene: 9. The CDR3 consists of 16 residues. CDR3 amino acids: CASSWAGVGFTDTQYF. CDR3 nucleotide sequence: TGTGCCAGCAGCTGGGCGGGAGTGGGATTCACAGATACGCAGTATTTT.

The V gene is TRBV7-9, the J gene TRBJ2-7, with 8 bases identical to TRBD2. Germline CDR1 is SEHNR and CDR2 is FQNEAQ (reference sequence). The CDR3 spans 14 residues. CDR3 coding DNA: TGTTCTACGTCCGGGCTAGCGGGCGCCTACGAGCAGTACTTC. Encoded protein: CSTSGLAGAYEQYF.

The rearrangement links TRBV15 to TRBJ1-2; tentatively, D is TRBD1 (5 bases). The CDR3 spans 15 residues. The V gene's germline CDR1 is LNHNV and CDR2 YYDKDF (reference sequence). Trimming left V 0 bases short and J 4 bases short, with 12 bases between. The CDR3 is CATSRDPGLGYGYTF. CDR3 nucleotides: TGTGCCACCAGCAGAGACCCAGGGCTGGGCTATGGCTACACCTTC.

The chain has TRBV6-5 and TRBJ2-6, with a possible D match to TRBD2 (5 bases). CDR3 size: 15 residues. CDR1 and CDR2 (germline): MNHEY, SVGAGI. The V end was cut by 3 bases, the J end by 2 bases, with 8 bases between. The CDR3: CASSYGSPGANVLTF. The CDR3 DNA reads as TGTGCCAGCAGTTATGGGAGCCCTGGGGCCAACGTCCTGACTTTC.

This chain links TRBV19 with TRBJ2-2, with 8 bases lining up with TRBD1. Germline V gene sequence: CDR1 LNHDA, CDR2 SQIVND (reference sequence). The CDR3 runs to 17 residues. V trimming: 6 bases; J trimming: 0 bases; junction bases outside the gene matches: 9. The CDR3 spells CASRRRQGSSNTGELFF. CDR3 coding DNA: TGTGCCAGTAGAAGAAGACAGGGGAGTTCGAACACCGGGGAGCTGTTTTTT.

V gene TRBV4-2 combines with J gene TRBJ2-2; TRBD2 aligns across 7 bases. Germline V CDR1 and CDR2: LGHNA, YNFKEQ. V gave up 1 base and J gave up 0 bases; unmatched junction bases: 2. The CDR3 is 16 residues long. The CDR3 coding sequence is TGTGCCAGCAGCCAAGGGACTAGTCCGAACACCGGGGAGCTGTTTTTT. As protein: CASSQGTSPNTGELFF.

The rearrangement links TRBV7-9 to TRBJ2-7, with a possible D match to TRBD2 (5 bases). The CDR3 is 12 amino acids. V lost 1 base and J lost 5, with 6 bases in between. The germline V gene encodes CDR1 SEHNR and CDR2 FQNEAQ (reference sequence). The chain's CDR3 is CASSLDGNEQYF. The CDR3 DNA follows: TGTGCCAGCAGCTTAGACGGGAACGAGCAGTACTTC.

With regard to this clone: The germline gene is not matched at one end of the junction; a read error may be the cause. The chain recombines TRBV14 with TRBJ2-1, with D unresolved. Germline lookup yields CDR1 SGHDN and CDR2 FVKESK. This CDR3 has 13 amino acids. CDR3 bases: TGTACCAGCAGCCAATTAGCCATCAGTGAGCAGTTCTTC. It translates to CTSSQLAISEQFF.

The count of this clone is one. V gene TRBV30 combines with J gene TRBJ1-1; D uncertain. This CDR3 has 12 residues. Germline CDR1 and CDR2: GTSNPN and SVGIG (reference sequence). The V end lost 2 bases, the J end lost 2 bases, and 6 bases lay between the germline ends. The CDR3 region is CAWSPLNTEAFF. The CDR3 DNA sequence: TGTGCCTGGAGTCCACTAAACACTGAAGCTTTCTTT.

This clone was observed a handful of times. The chain links TRBV5-1 to TRBJ2-7; D is perhaps TRBD1 (6 bases). V was clipped by 0 bases and J by 7 bases, with 11 bases between them. CDR1 and CDR2 (germline): SGHRS, YFSETQ. This CDR3 region has 13 residues. The DNA for the CDR3 is TGCGCCAGCAGCTTGGGAGACAGGCGGGAGCAGTACTTC. Protein sequence: CASSLGDRREQYF.

V and J are TRBV5-1 and TRBJ1-2; TRBD1 matches 10 bases. This CDR3 is built from 18 residues. Germline V gene data show CDR1 as SGHRS and CDR2 as YFSETQ. V lost 4 bases and J lost 4; bases outside the gene matches: 16. Here the CDR3 DNA reads TGCGCCAGCAGCCCTCGAGGTGACAGGGGGCTCGTATCCTATGGCTACACCTTC. It encodes CASSPRGDRGLVSYGYTF.

This chain uses TRBV19 with TRBJ2-1, with D tentatively TRBD1 (5 bases). This CDR3 region has 16 residues. Looked up from germline, CDR1 is LNHDA and CDR2 is SQIVND (reference sequence). V lost 2 bases to trimming and J lost 4 bases, with 15 bases between them. The CDR3: CASSISLGQGYNEQFF. In DNA form, the CDR3 reads TGTGCCAGTAGTATAAGCTTGGGGCAGGGATACAATGAGCAGTTCTTC.

The genes are TRBV7-9 and TRBJ2-6, with 9 nucleotides matching TRBD1. The CDR3 spans 19 residues. Trimming cost V 7 bases and J 4 bases; bases outside gene matches: 17. Germline V gene sequence: CDR1 SEHNR, CDR2 FQNEAQ (reference sequence). The CDR3 nucleotides are TGTGCCAGCATCCCAGAGGGACAGGGTTTCCATAGAGGGGCCAACGTCCTGACTTTC. Translated: CASIPEGQGFHRGANVLTF. The complete variable domain, with remaining parts taken from reference TRBV7-9 and TRBJ2-6, reads DTGVSQNPRHKITKRGQNVTFRCDPISEHNRLYWYRQTLGQGPEFLTYFQNEAQLEKSRLLSDRFSAERPKGSFSTLEIQRTEQGDSAMYLCASIPEGQGFHRGANVLTFGAGSRLTVL.

The chain combines TRBV7-2 with TRBJ1-2; D not resolved. Germline V lookup: CDR1 SGHTA, CDR2 FQGNSA. Trimming pared 4 bases from V and 8 bases from J, leaving 20 bases between. The CDR3 has 15 amino acids. The CDR3 region has the DNA TGTGCCAGCAGCTCCGTCCCGGAGGCCCATGGGGGCTACACCTTC. It specifies CASSSVPEAHGGYTF. The full variable domain, its missing parts supplied by reference TRBV7-2 and TRBJ1-2, is GAGVSQSPSNKVTEKGKDVELRCDPISGHTALYWYRQSLGQGLEFLIYFQGNSAPDKSGLPSDRFSAERTGGSVSTLTIQRTQQEDSAVYLCASSSVPEAHGGYTFGSGTRLTVV.

CDR3 nucleotide sequence: TGTGCCAGCAGTTTCACGGACAGAAACTCCTACAATGAGCAGTTCTTC. This sequence encodes CASSFTDRNSYNEQFF. This rearrangement joins TRBV28 to TRBJ2-1, with D maybe TRBD1 (6 bases). The V end lost 3 bases, the J end lost 0 bases, and 12 bases lay between the germline ends. Germline CDR1 and CDR2: MDHEN and SYDVKM. This CDR3 region has 16 residues. Full variable domain (rest looked up from reference TRBV28 and TRBJ2-1): DVKVTQSSRYLVKRTGEKVFLECVQDMDHENMFWYRQDPGLGLRLIYFSYDVKMKEKGDIPEGYSVSREKKERFSLILESASTNQTSMYLCASSFTDRNSYNEQFFGPGTRLTVL.

CDR3 coding DNA: TGTGCCAGCGGGGGGATACGGGGAGGGGATTGGAGCAATCAGCCCCAGCATTTT. Translating it yields CASGGIRGGDWSNQPQHF. This chain uses TRBV27 with TRBJ1-5; maybe TRBD1 (5 bases). Per the germline V gene, CDR1 is MNHEY and CDR2 is SMNVEV (reference sequence). Between the trimmed V and J ends, which lost 8 bases and 1 base, there was a span of 24 bases. CDR3 length equals 18 residues.

This chain connects TRBV11-1 to TRBJ2-7, with TRBD1 identical over 7 bases. The junction had 10 bases not matched to a gene; V was cut back by 5 bases and J by 3 bases. This CDR3 region has 15 residues. The V gene's germline CDR1 is SGHAT and CDR2 FQDESV (reference sequence). The CDR3 region is CASSDTGARNYEQYF. For the CDR3, the DNA is TGTGCCAGCAGCGATACAGGGGCCCGCAACTACGAGCAGTACTTC.